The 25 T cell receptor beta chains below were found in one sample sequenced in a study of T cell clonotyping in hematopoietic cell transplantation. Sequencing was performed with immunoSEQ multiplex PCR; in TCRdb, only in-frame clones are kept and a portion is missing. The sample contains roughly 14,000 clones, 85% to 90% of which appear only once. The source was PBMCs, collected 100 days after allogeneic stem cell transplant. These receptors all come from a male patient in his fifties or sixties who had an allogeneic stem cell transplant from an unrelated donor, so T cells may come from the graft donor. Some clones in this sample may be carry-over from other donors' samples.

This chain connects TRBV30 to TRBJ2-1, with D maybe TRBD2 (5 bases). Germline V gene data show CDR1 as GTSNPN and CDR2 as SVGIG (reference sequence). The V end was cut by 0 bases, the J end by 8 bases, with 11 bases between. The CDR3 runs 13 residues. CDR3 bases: TGTGCCTGGAGTGTCGGGGTTTTGGATGAGCAGTTCTTC. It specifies CAWSVGVLDEQFF.

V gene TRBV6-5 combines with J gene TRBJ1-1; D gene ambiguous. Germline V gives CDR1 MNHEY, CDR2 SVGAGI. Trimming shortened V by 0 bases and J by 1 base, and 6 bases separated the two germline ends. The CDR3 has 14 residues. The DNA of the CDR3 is TGTGCCAGCAGTTACTCGATGGGGAACACTGAAGCTTTCTTT. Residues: CASSYSMGNTEAFF.

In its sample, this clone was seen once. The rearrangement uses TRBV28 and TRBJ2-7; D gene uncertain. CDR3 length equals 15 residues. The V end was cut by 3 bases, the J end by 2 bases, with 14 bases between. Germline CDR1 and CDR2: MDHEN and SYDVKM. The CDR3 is CASSFLAFPAYEQYF. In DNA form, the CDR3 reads TGTGCCAGCAGTTTCTTGGCTTTTCCGGCCTACGAGCAGTACTTC. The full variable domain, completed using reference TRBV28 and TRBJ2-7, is DVKVTQSSRYLVKRTGEKVFLECVQDMDHENMFWYRQDPGLGLRLIYFSYDVKMKEKGDIPEGYSVSREKKERFSLILESASTNQTSMYLCASSFLAFPAYEQYFGPGTRLTVT.

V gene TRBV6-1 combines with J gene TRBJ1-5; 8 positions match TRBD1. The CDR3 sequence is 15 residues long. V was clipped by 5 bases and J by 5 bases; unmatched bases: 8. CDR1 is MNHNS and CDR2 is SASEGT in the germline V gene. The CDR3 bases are TGTGCCAGCAGTTTTTCTGGACAGGGCTATCAGCCCCAGCATTTT. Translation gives CASSFSGQGYQPQHF.

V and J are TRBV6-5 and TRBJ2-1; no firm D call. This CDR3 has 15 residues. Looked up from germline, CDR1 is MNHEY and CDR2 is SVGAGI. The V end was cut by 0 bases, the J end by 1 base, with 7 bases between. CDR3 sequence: CASSYSSESYNEQFF. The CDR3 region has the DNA TGTGCCAGCAGTTACTCGAGTGAGTCCTACAATGAGCAGTTCTTC.

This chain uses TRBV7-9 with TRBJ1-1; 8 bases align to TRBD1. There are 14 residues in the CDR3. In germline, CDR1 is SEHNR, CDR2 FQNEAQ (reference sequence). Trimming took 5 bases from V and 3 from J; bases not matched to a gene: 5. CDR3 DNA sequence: TGTGCCAGCAGCCCCGCAGGGGGCTACACTGAAGCTTTCTTT. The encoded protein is CASSPAGGYTEAFF.

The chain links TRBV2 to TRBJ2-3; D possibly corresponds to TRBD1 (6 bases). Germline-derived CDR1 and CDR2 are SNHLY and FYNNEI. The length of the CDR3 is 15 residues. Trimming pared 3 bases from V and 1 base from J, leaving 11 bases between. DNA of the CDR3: TGTGCCAGCAGTGAGTGGACAGAACGCACAGATACGCAGTATTTT. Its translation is CASSEWTERTDTQYF.

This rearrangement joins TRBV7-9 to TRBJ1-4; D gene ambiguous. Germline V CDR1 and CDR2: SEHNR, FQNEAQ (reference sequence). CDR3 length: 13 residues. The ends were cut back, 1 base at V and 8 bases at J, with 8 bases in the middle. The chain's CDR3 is CASSLGFREKLFF. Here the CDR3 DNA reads TGTGCCAGCAGCTTAGGGTTTCGAGAAAAACTGTTTTTT. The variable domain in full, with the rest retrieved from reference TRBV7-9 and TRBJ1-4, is DTGVSQNPRHKITKRGQNVTFRCDPISEHNRLYWYRQTLGQGPEFLTYFQNEAQLEKSRLLSDRFSAERPKGSFSTLEIQRTEQGDSAMYLCASSLGFREKLFFGSGTQLSVL.

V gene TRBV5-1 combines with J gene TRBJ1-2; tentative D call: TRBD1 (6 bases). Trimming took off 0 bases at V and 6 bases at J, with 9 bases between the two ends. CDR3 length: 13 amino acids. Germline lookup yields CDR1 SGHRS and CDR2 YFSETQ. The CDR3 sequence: CASSLVAGDGYTF. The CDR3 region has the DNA TGCGCCAGCAGCTTGGTGGCAGGGGATGGCTACACCTTC.

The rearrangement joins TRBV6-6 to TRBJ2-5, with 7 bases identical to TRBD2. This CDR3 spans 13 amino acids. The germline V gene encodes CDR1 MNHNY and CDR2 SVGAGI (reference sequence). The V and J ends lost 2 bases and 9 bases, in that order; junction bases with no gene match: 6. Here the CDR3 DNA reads TGTGCCAGCAGTTACCCTGGGGCGGGGGCCCAGTACTTC. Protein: CASSYPGAGAQYF.

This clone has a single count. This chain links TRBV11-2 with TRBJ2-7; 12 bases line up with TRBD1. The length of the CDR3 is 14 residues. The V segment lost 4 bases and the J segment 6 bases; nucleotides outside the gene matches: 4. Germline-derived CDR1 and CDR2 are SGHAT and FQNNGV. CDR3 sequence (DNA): TGTGCCAGCAGCTCCGGGACAGGGGGCTTCGAGCAGTACTTC. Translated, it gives CASSSGTGGFEQYF.

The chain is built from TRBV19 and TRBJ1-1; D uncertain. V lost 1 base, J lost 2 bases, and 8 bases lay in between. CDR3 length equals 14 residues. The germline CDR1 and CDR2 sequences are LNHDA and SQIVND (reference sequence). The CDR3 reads CASSIVPANTEAFF. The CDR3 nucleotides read TGTGCCAGTAGTATAGTGCCAGCCAACACTGAAGCTTTCTTT.

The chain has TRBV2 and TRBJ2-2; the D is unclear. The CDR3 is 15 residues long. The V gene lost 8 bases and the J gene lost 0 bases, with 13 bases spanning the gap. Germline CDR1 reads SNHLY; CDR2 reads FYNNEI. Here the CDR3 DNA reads TGTGCCAGCGCCAAACGTCTAGCGAACACCGGGGAGCTGTTTTTT. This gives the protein CASAKRLANTGELFF.

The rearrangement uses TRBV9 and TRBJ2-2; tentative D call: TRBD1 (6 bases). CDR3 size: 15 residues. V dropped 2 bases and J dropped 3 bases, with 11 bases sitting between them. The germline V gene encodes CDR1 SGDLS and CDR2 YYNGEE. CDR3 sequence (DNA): TGTGCCAGCAGCGTCAGACAGGACCACACCGGGGAGCTGTTTTTT. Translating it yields CASSVRQDHTGELFF.

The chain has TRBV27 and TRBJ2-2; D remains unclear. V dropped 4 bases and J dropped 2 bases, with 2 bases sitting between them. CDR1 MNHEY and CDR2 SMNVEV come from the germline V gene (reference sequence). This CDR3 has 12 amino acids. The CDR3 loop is CASSSNTGELFF. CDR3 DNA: TGTGCCAGCAGTTCTAACACCGGGGAGCTGTTTTTT.

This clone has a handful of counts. In DNA, the CDR3 is TGTGCCAGTAGTATAGGGTGGGGGAGTACCTACAATGAGCAGTTCTTC. This translates into CASSIGWGSTYNEQFF. This chain connects TRBV19 to TRBJ2-1; D possibly matches TRBD1 or TRBD2 (5 bases each). Germline V gives CDR1 LNHDA, CDR2 SQIVND (reference sequence). Trimming shortened V by 1 base and J by 2 bases, and 12 bases separated the two germline ends. The CDR3 covers 16 residues.

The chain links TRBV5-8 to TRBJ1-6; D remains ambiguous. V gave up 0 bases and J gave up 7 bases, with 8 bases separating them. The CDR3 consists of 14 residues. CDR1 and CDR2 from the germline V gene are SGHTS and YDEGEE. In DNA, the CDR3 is TGTGCCAGCAGCTTGGTGGCCAGAAATTCACCCCTCCACTTT. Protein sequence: CASSLVARNSPLHF.

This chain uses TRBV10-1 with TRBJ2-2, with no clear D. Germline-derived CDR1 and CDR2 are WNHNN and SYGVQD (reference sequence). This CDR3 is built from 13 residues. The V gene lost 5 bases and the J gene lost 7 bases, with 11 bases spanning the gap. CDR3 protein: CASSPSLVGELFF. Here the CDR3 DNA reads TGCGCCAGCAGTCCATCCTTAGTCGGGGAGCTGTTTTTT.

CDR3 nucleotide sequence: TGTGCCAGCAGTCTCCACAGGGAAATCTATGGCTACACCTTC. This translates into CASSLHREIYGYTF. The chain uses TRBV28 and TRBJ1-2, with D perhaps TRBD1 (6 bases). The CDR3 extends over 14 amino acids. Germline V gene sequence: CDR1 MDHEN, CDR2 SYDVKM. V was shortened by 5 bases and J by 4 bases, with 14 bases between the two germline ends.

This chain's CDR3 is CASSTGQGFAEQYF. Here the CDR3 DNA reads TGTGCCAGTAGTACGGGACAGGGATTTGCCGAGCAGTACTTC. V usage is TRBV19 and J usage is TRBJ2-7; TRBD1 aligns across 9 bases. Germline V gene data show CDR1 as LNHDA and CDR2 as SQIVND (reference sequence). The CDR3 has 14 residues. Unmatched junction bases numbered 7, after V lost 4 bases and J lost 6 bases.

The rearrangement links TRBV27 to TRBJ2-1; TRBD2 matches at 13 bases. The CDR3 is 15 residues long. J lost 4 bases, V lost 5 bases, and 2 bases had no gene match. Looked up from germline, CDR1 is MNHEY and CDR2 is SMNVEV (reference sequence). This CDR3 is CASSPLAGGYNEQFF. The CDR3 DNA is TGTGCCAGCAGTCCACTAGCGGGGGGGTACAATGAGCAGTTCTTC.

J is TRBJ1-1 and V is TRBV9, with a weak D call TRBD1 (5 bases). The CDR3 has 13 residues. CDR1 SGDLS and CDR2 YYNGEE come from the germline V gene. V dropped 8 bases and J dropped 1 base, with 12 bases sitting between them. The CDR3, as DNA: TGTGCCAGTGGTGAGGGGTGGAACACTGAAGCTTTCTTT. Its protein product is CASGEGWNTEAFF.

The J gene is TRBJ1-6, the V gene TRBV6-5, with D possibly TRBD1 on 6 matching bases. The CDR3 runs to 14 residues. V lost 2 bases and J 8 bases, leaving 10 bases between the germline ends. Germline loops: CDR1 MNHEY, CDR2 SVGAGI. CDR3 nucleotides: TGTGCCAGCAGTTACCTGGGGGCTGATTCACCCCTCCACTTT. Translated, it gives CASSYLGADSPLHF.

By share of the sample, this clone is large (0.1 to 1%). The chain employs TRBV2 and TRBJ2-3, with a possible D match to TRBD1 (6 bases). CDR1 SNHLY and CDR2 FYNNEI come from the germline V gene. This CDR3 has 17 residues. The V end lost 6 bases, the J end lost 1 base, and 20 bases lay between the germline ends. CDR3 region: CASSKVIGGPGTDTQYF. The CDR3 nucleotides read TGTGCCAGCAGCAAAGTGATAGGGGGTCCGGGCACAGATACGCAGTATTTT.

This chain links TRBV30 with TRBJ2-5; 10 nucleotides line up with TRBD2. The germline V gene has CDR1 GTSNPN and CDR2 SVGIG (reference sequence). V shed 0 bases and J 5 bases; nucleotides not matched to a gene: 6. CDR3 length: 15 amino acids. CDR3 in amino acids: CAWSVSSGSMETQYF. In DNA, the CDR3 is TGTGCCTGGAGTGTTTCTAGCGGGAGTATGGAGACCCAGTACTTC.